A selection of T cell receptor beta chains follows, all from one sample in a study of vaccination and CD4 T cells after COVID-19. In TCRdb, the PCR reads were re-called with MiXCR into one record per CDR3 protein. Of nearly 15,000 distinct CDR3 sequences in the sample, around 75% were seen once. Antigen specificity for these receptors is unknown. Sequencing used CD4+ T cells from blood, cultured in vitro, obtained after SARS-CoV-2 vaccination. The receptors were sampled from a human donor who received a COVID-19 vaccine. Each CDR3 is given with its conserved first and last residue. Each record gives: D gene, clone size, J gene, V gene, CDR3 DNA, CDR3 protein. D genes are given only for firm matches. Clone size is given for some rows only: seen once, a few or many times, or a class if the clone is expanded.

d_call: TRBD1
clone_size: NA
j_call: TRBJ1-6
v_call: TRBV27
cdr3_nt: TGTGCCAGCAGTTTATTGGACAGGACAAATTCACCCCTCCACTTT
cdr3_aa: CASSLLDRTNSPLHF

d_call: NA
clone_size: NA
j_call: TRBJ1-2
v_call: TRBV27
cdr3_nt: TGTGCCAGCAGTTTATTGGGGGGGTTCTATGGCTACACCTTC
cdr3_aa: CASSLLGGFYGYTF

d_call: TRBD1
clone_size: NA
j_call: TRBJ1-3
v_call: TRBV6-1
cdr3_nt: TGTGCCAGCAGGCGACAGGGCTCTGGAAACACCATATATTTT
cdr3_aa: CASRRQGSGNTIYF

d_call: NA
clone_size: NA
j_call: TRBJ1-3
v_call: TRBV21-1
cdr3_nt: TGTGCCAGCAGCAAAGGAGAACAGGTCGTTGGAAACACCATATATTTT
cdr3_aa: CASSKGEQVVGNTIYF

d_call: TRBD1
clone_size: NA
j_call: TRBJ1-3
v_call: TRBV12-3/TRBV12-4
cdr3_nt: TGTGCCAGCAGTTGGTCCACAGGGGGCGCCTCTGGAAACACCATATATTTT
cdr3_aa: CASSWSTGGASGNTIYF

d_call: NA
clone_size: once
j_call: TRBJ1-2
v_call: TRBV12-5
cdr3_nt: TGTGCTAGTGGGCGTACGGAAAGTTGGGGCTACACCTTC
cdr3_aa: CASGRTESWGYTF

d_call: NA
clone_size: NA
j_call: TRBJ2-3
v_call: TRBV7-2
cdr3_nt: TGCGCCAGCAGCCAAGGACTTACCACAGATACGCAGTATTTT
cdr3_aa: CASSQGLTTDTQYF

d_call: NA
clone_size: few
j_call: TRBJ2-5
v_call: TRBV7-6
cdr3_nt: TGTGCCAGCAGCACCTCCGGGACACAACAAGAGACCCAGTACTTC
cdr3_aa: CASSTSGTQQETQYF

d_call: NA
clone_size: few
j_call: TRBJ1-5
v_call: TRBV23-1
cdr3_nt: TGCGCCAGCACCTCAAGCAATCAGCCCCAGCATTTT
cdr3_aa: CASTSSNQPQHF

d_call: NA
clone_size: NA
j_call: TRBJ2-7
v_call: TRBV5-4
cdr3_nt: TGTGCCAGCAGCCAGACAGGCTCAAGCTCCTACGAGCAGTACTTC
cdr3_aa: CASSQTGSSSYEQYF

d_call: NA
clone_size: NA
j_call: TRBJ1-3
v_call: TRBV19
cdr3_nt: TGTGCCAGTAGCCCCGGGACACCCAATTCGAACTCTGGAAACACCATATATTTT
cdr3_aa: CASSPGTPNSNSGNTIYF

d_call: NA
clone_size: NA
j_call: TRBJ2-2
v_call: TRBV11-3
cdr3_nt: TGTGCCAGCAGCTTAGTTATCGGGGAGCTGTTTTTT
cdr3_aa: CASSLVIGELFF

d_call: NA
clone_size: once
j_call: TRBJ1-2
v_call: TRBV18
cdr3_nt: TGTGCCAGCTCACCAGCAGAAAGCTATGGCTACACCTTC
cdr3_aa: CASSPAESYGYTF

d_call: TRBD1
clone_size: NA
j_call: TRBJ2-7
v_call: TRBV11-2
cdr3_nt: TGTGCCAGCAGCTTAGATGGGGGACAGGGACATCTCTACGAGCAGTACTTC
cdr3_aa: CASSLDGGQGHLYEQYF

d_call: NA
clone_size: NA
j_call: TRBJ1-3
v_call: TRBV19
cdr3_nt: TGTGCCACCAGGAGACAGGCGTCTGGAAACACCATATATTTT
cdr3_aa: CATRRQASGNTIYF

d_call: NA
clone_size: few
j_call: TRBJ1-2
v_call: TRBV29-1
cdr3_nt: TGCAGCGTTGAAACTAGGACAGCATCCTATGGCTACACCTTC
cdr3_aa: CSVETRTASYGYTF

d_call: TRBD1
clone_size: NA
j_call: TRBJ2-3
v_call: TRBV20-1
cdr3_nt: TGCAGTGCCCCGGACAGGAAAATCACAGATACGCAGTATTTT
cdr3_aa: CSAPDRKITDTQYF

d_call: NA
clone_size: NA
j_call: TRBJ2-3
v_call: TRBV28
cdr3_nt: TGTGCCAGCAGCCCGGGGGATCGGAGCACAGATACGCAGTATTTT
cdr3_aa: CASSPGDRSTDTQYF

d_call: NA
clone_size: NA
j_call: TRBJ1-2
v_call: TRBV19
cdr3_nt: TGTGCCAGTAGTATATACAGGGAGGGCGGCTACACCTTC
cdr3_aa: CASSIYREGGYTF

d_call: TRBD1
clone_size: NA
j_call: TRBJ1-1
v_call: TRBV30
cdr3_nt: TGTGCCTGGAGTATAACACGGACAGGGGACACTGAAGCTTTCTTT
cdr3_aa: CAWSITRTGDTEAFF

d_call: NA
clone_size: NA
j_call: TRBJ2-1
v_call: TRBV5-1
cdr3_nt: TGCGCCAGCAGCTTGGAAGGGGTCTCCTACAATGAGCAGCTCTTC
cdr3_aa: CASSLEGVSYNEQLF

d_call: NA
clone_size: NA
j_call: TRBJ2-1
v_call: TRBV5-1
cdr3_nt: TGCGCCAGCAGCTTGGCGCCCAGGGGCAATGAGCAGTTCTTC
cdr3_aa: CASSLAPRGNEQFF

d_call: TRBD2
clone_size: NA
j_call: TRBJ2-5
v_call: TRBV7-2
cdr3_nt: TGTGCCAGCAGCTTAGTGGGACTAGCGAGGCCCGTGAAAGAGACCCAGTACTTC
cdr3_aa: CASSLVGLARPVKETQYF

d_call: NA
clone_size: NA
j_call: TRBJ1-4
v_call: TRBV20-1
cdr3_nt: TGCAGTGCGAAGGACCCACGACGGACTAATGAAAAACTGTTTTTT
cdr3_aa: CSAKDPRRTNEKLFF

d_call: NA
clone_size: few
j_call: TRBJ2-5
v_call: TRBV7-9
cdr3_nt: TGTGCCAGCAGCTTAAACAGGGCACAAGGAGAGACCCAGTACTTC
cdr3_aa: CASSLNRAQGETQYF

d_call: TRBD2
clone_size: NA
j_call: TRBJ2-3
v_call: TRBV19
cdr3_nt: TGTGCCAGTAGCTTCAGACTAGCGGGGACATCAGATACGCAGTATTTT
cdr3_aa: CASSFRLAGTSDTQYF

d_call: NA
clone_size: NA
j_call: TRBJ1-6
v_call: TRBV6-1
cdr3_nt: TGTGCCAGCAGTGCGTCAGGGTTGGATTCACCCCTCCACTTT
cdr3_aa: CASSASGLDSPLHF

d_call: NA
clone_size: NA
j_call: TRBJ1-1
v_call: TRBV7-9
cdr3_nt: TGTGCCAGCAGCCCCCTCGGCGGCAGCGGGACTGAAGCTTTCTTT
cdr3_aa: CASSPLGGSGTEAFF

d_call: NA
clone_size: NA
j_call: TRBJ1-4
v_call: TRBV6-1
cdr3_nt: TGTGCCAGCAGATCGAAGGCCGGGGGCGGAAGAACCCACTTTGGTGAAAAACTGTTTTTT
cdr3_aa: CASRSKAGGGRTHFGEKLFF

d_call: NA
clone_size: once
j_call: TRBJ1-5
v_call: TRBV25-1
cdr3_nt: TGTGCCAGCAGTGGGCAGGGAGTAGGTCAGCCCCAGCATTTT
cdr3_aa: CASSGQGVGQPQHF

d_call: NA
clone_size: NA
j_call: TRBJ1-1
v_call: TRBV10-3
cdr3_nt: TGTGCCATCACGGTAGGGGGGAACACTGAAGCTTTCTTT
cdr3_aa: CAITVGGNTEAFF

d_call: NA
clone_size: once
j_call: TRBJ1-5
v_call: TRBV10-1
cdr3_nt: TGCGCCAGGCACTGTTCAGGGGCGGGCAATCAGCCCCAGCATTTT
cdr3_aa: CARHCSGAGNQPQHF

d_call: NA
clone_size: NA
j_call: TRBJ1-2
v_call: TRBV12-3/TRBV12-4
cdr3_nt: TGTGCCAGCAGTTTCCAGGCTAACTATGGCTACACCTTC
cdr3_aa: CASSFQANYGYTF

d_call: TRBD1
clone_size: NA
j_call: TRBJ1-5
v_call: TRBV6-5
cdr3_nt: TGTGCCAGCAGTTTAAGGGACAGGGTGCGCCGAGCGGAGCCCCAGCATTTT
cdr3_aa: CASSLRDRVRRAEPQHF

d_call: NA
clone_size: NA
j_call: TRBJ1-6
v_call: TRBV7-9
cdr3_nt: TGTGCCAGCAGCACACGACAGAATCCACCCCTCCACTTT
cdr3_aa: CASSTRQNPPLHF

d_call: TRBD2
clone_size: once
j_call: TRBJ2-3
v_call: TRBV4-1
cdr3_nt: TGCGCCAGCAGCCAAAGGGGACTAGCCACGCAGTATTTT
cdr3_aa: CASSQRGLATQYF

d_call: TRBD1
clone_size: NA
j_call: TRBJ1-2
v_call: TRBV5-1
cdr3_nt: TGCGCCAGCAGCTTGGGGGGCCCGGGACAGGGGCTTTCAGGTGGCTACACCTTC
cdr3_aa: CASSLGGPGQGLSGGYTF

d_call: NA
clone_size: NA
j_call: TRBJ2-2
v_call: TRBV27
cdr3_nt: TGTGCCAGCACCCTCAGGCCAGATGGCACCGGGGAGCTGTTTTTT
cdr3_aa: CASTLRPDGTGELFF